This T cell receptor (beta chain) comes out of a study of identical twins. The CDR3 has 14 residues. The V gene lost 0 bases and the J gene lost 2 bases, with 6 bases spanning the gap. The germline gives CDR1 MNHNS, CDR2 SASEGT. Using its own MiXCR run on the 5' RACE reads, TCRdb lists one record per CDR3 protein. The table shows 1.5 million to 2 million distinct CDR3 sequences, with more than 30% occurring only once. The chain joins TRBV6-1 to TRBJ2-3; D gene uncertain. Material: cord blood. This clonotype was obtained from a newborn girl in good health. CDR3 sequence (DNA): TGTGCCAGCAGTGAAGCTTTCTTCACAGATACGCAGTATTTT. Its translation: CASSEAFFTDTQYF.